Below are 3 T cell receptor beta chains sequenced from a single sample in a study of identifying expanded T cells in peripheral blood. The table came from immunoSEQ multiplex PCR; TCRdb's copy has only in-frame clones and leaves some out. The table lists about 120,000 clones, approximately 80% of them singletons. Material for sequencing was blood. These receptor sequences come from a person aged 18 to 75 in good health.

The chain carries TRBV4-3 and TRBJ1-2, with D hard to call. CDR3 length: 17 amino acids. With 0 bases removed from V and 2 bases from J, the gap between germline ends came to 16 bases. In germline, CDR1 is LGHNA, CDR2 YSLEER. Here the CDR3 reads CASSQDRLGNQNYGYTF. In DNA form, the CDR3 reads TGCGCCAGCAGCCAAGATCGATTGGGGAACCAAAACTATGGCTACACCTTC.

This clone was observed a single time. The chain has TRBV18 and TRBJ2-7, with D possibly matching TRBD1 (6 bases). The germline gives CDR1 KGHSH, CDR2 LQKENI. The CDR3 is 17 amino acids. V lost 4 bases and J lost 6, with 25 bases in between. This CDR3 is CASSQGTPARKNIEQYF. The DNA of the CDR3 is TGTGCCAGCTCACAGGGGACACCCGCTAGGAAGAACATCGAGCAGTACTTC.

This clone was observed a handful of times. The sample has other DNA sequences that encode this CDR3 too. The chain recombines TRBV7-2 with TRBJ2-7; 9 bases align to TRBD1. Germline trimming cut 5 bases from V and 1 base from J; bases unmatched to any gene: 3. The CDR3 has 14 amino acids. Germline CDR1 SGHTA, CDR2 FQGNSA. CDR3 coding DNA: TGTGCCAGCAGCCCCGACAGGGGGTCCTACGAGCAGTACTTC. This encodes CASSPDRGSYEQYF.